One sample yielded the 25 T cell receptor beta chains listed below, sequenced in a study of blood T cells in healthy people across ages. The use of a sample-barcoded 5' primer and a J-beta primer mix characterized a second PCR of 7 to 11 cycles. Each CDR3 protein gets one entry after TCRdb re-called the 5' RACE reads with MiXCR. The table includes about 800,000 distinct CDR3 sequences, roughly 50% detected once. Sequences were obtained from blood. The receptors come from a man under 40 in good health.

The chain recombines TRBV14 with TRBJ2-7; D call uncertain. The CDR3 is 15 amino acids. Germline V gene sequence: CDR1 SGHDN, CDR2 FVKESK. V gave up 1 base and J gave up 2 bases, with 12 bases separating them. The chain's CDR3 is CASSQVRRYPYEQYF. CDR3 DNA sequence: TGTGCCAGCAGCCAAGTCCGCAGGTACCCCTACGAGCAGTACTTC.

This chain links TRBV20-1 with TRBJ2-5; D ambiguous. Germline-derived CDR1 and CDR2 are DFQATT and SNEGSKA (reference sequence). Trimming took off 4 bases at V and 3 bases at J, with 3 bases between the two ends. The CDR3 runs to 10 residues. The CDR3 bases are TGCAGTGCTATCGAAGAGACCCAGTACTTC. Its protein is CSAIEETQYF.

As for this clonotype: A much larger clone differs by one base, so this may be a read error. The J gene is TRBJ2-1, the V gene TRBV10-3; 9 nucleotides align to TRBD2. The germline gives CDR1 ENHRY, CDR2 SYGVKD. J was trimmed by 8 bases and V by 5 bases; bases with no gene match: 13. The CDR3 totals 16 residues. CDR3 loop: CAISQRAGGTVYEQFF. CDR3 in DNA: TGTGCCATCAGTCAACGAGCGGGGGGCACAGTATATGAGCAGTTCTTC.

The chain uses TRBV29-1 and TRBJ2-1; the match to TRBD1 covers 8 bases. J lost 8 bases, V lost 7 bases, and 4 bases had no gene match. Germline V gene sequence: CDR1 SQVTM, CDR2 ANQGSEA. CDR3 size: 11 residues. CDR3 region: CSAGQGDEQFF. Here the CDR3 DNA reads TGCAGCGCCGGACAGGGCGATGAGCAGTTCTTC.

The rearrangement links TRBV7-8 to TRBJ1-6; D uncertain. The CDR3 runs 17 residues. V lost 2 bases to trimming and J lost 10 bases, with 21 bases between them. The germline CDR1 and CDR2 sequences are SGHVS and FQNEAQ. CDR3 in DNA: TGTGCCAGCAGCTTAACCGTCGAGGAGGTCCAGCGCTCACCCCTCCACTTT. Its translation: CASSLTVEEVQRSPLHF.

The V gene is TRBV12-5, the J gene TRBJ2-7; TRBD1 might be the D (7 bases). The V and J ends lost 4 bases and 2 bases respectively, with 15 bases between them. The germline V gene has CDR1 LGHNT and CDR2 FRNRAP. The CDR3 loop spans 15 amino acids. The CDR3 protein is CASGSGDRRAYEQYF. In DNA form, the CDR3 reads TGTGCTAGTGGTTCGGGGGACAGAAGGGCCTACGAGCAGTACTTC.

This clonotype was seen only a few times. The chain couples TRBV7-2 to TRBJ2-3; D is perhaps TRBD2 (6 bases). The CDR3 is made up of 13 amino acids. Trimming pared 6 bases from V and 7 bases from J, leaving 14 bases between. Per germline, CDR1 SGHTA and CDR2 FQGNSA. The CDR3 DNA follows: TGTGCCAGCAGGCCCTCGGGGGTTAATACGCAGTATTTT. It encodes CASRPSGVNTQYF.

The rearrangement links TRBV7-8 to TRBJ1-6; tentatively, D is TRBD1 (5 bases). The V and J ends lost 5 bases and 10 bases respectively, with 9 bases between them. The CDR3 loop spans 12 amino acids. Per the germline V gene, CDR1 is SGHVS and CDR2 is FQNEAQ. DNA for the CDR3: TGTGCCAGCAGCGTCGACAGCTCACCCCTCCACTTT. Its translation: CASSVDSSPLHF.

V gene TRBV20-1 combines with J gene TRBJ2-7; 10 bases agree with TRBD2. This CDR3 spans 16 amino acids. Losses at the gene ends were 1 base for V and 2 bases for J; bases not matched to a gene: 8. Germline V gene sequence: CDR1 DFQATT, CDR2 SNEGSKA (reference sequence). The CDR3 sequence: CSARGSSGRATYEQYF. DNA of the CDR3: TGCAGTGCTAGAGGGTCCAGCGGGAGGGCAACCTACGAGCAGTACTTC.

The chain links TRBV7-2 to TRBJ2-3; D is unclear. The CDR3 extends over 13 amino acids. Trimming stripped 5 bases from V and 0 bases from J, with 6 bases between. Germline V gives CDR1 SGHTA, CDR2 FQGNSA. The CDR3 here is CASSIPSTDTQYF. Here the CDR3 DNA reads TGTGCCAGCAGCATCCCTAGCACAGATACGCAGTATTTT.

The chain recombines TRBV6-1 with TRBJ2-1, with 8 positions matching TRBD2. V lost 2 bases and J lost 9; bases outside the gene matches: 3. The CDR3 contains 13 residues. Germline values: CDR1 MNHNS, CDR2 SASEGT. The CDR3 sequence: CASSEFAGGEQFF. The CDR3, as DNA: TGTGCCAGCAGTGAATTCGCGGGGGGTGAGCAGTTCTTC.

The chain recombines TRBV4-2 with TRBJ1-2; 11 bases fit TRBD1. Germline values: CDR1 LGHNA, CDR2 YNFKEQ. CDR3 size: 16 residues. Unmatched junction bases numbered 9, after V lost 4 bases and J lost 5 bases. The CDR3 here is CASSPTPDRGQYGYTF. In nucleotides, the CDR3 is TGTGCCAGCAGCCCAACCCCGGACAGGGGGCAATATGGCTACACCTTC.

This clonotype has only a few counts. The rearrangement links TRBV7-8 to TRBJ2-7, with 8 positions matching TRBD2. Germline-derived CDR1 and CDR2 are SGHVS and FQNEAQ. Losses at the gene ends were 5 bases for V and 5 bases for J; bases not matched to a gene: 11. The CDR3 spans 15 residues. CDR3 DNA sequence: TGTGCCAGCAGCCTTCAGAGCGGGAGAGCTGACGAGCAGTACTTC. The encoded protein is CASSLQSGRADEQYF.

This clonotype came up a few times. The chain has TRBV20-1 and TRBJ2-3; D not certain. The CDR3 covers 12 residues. V dropped 1 base and J dropped 5 bases, with 7 bases sitting between them. From germline, CDR1 is DFQATT and CDR2 SNEGSKA (reference sequence). The DNA for the CDR3 is TGCAGTGCTAGAGGGCTCGAAGATACGCAGTATTTT. Translation gives CSARGLEDTQYF.

This chain links TRBV2 with TRBJ1-1, with TRBD1 matching 7 bases. V was clipped by 6 bases and J by 0 bases; unmatched bases: 4. Germline lookup yields CDR1 SNHLY and CDR2 FYNNEI. The CDR3 extends over 14 amino acids. Here the CDR3 reads CASRYRGMNTEAFF. CDR3 coding DNA: TGTGCCAGCAGATACAGGGGAATGAACACTGAAGCTTTCTTT.

The chain links TRBV7-8 to TRBJ2-1, with a possible D match to TRBD1 (5 bases). Germline V gene lookup returns CDR1 SGHVS and CDR2 FQNEAQ. The CDR3 has 14 amino acids. Trimming removed 2 bases at V and 4 bases at J, with 9 bases between. The CDR3 DNA follows: TGTGCCAGCAGCTTATTGACAGTATACAATGAGCAGTTCTTC. Translation gives CASSLLTVYNEQFF.

The chain recombines TRBV7-2 with TRBJ2-1, with D hard to call. Germline CDR1 reads SGHTA; CDR2 reads FQGNSA. This CDR3 is built from 16 residues. Trimming stripped 1 base from V and 6 bases from J, with 16 bases between. In nucleotides, the CDR3 is TGTGCCAGCAGCTTAGGAGGATTCCCCTTCGGCAATGAGCAGTTCTTC. Protein product: CASSLGGFPFGNEQFF.

This rearrangement joins TRBV27 to TRBJ1-4; no definite D call. Trimming cost V 3 bases and J 2 bases, with 7 bases left between them. The CDR3 length is 14 residues. Germline assignment: CDR1 MNHEY and CDR2 SMNVEV (reference sequence). The DNA for the CDR3 is TGTGCCAGCAGTTTGGTGGGGACTAATGAAAAACTGTTTTTT. Its translation is CASSLVGTNEKLFF. The full variable domain, with the rest looked up from reference TRBV27 and TRBJ1-4, is EAQVTQNPRYLITVTGKKLTVTCSQNMNHEYMSWYRQDPGLGLRQIYYSMNVEVTDKGDVPEGYKVSRKEKRNFPLILESPSPNQTSLYFCASSLVGTNEKLFFGSGTQLSVL.

Only a few counts were recorded for this clonotype. The chain couples TRBV29-1 to TRBJ2-1; 7 bases align to TRBD2. The CDR3 has 13 amino acids. Trimming removed 7 bases from V and 10 bases from J; junction bases left unmatched: 13. The germline gives CDR1 SQVTM, CDR2 ANQGSEA. CDR3 DNA: TGCAGCGCCCGGACCCTTGGTAGCGGGGAGCAGTTCTTC. This translates into CSARTLGSGEQFF.

V and J are TRBV24-1 and TRBJ2-7; a possible D gene is TRBD2 (6 bases). V was clipped by 1 base and J by 9 bases, with 9 bases between them. This CDR3 has 12 amino acids. CDR1 is KGHDR, CDR2 SFDVKD, per germline. The CDR3 protein is CATSDFGGRQYF. CDR3 DNA: TGTGCCACCAGTGATTTCGGGGGACGGCAGTACTTC.

J is TRBJ2-3 and V is TRBV20-1, with TRBD2 matching 10 bases. Germline trimming cut 5 bases from V and 4 bases from J; bases unmatched to any gene: 6. CDR3 size: 14 residues. The germline CDR1 and CDR2 sequences are DFQATT and SNEGSKA (reference sequence). The CDR3 DNA reads as TGCAGTGCTTTAAGCGGGGGGGGGGCAGATACGCAGTATTTT. It is translated as CSALSGGGADTQYF.

This clonotype was found a few times. This chain connects TRBV7-9 to TRBJ2-1; D is undetermined. Germline V CDR1 and CDR2: SEHNR, FQNEAQ (reference sequence). The CDR3 extends over 15 amino acids. The V end was cut by 1 base, the J end by 2 bases, with 9 bases between. This CDR3 is CASSLEGLTYNEQFF. The CDR3, as DNA: TGTGCCAGCAGCTTAGAAGGGTTGACCTACAATGAGCAGTTCTTC.

The chain links TRBV25-1 to TRBJ1-1; unclear D gene. Germline V lookup: CDR1 MGHDK, CDR2 SYGVNS. V lost 7 bases, J lost 4 bases, and 16 bases lay in between. The CDR3 runs 14 residues. Here the CDR3 DNA reads TGTGCCAGCACCAGTCCGGGGTCGGTCACTGAAGCTTTCTTT. Translating it yields CASTSPGSVTEAFF.

The chain has TRBV7-2 and TRBJ2-5; D is ambiguous. The CDR3 loop spans 14 amino acids. The germline V and J ends were trimmed by 4 bases and 0 bases, with 9 bases remaining between them. Looked up from germline, CDR1 is SGHTA and CDR2 is FQGNSA. The CDR3 region is CASSSAAYQETQYF. CDR3 bases: TGTGCCAGCAGCTCGGCAGCGTACCAAGAGACCCAGTACTTC.

This clonotype has just a few counts. The junction shows a germline mismatch at one end, possibly a read error. The chain links TRBV20-1 to TRBJ2-1; no reliable D call. Germline V gene lookup returns CDR1 DFQATT and CDR2 SNEGSKA (reference sequence). The length of the CDR3 is 15 residues. CDR3 sequence (DNA): TGTAGTGCTGCCGAGACTGTGAGCTCCTACAATGAGCAGTTCTTC. Encoded protein: CSAAETVSSYNEQFF.